One sample yielded the 2 T cell receptor beta chains listed below, sequenced in a study of blood T cell repertoires in COVID-19. Produced via immunoSEQ multiplex PCR; TCRdb's table is partial and in-frame only. The table lists about 120,000 clones, almost 85% of them singletons, with less than 8% in the top ten. Sequencing was done on a sample of peripheral blood. Every receptor here comes from an older man with active or convalescent COVID-19.

The chain couples TRBV13 to TRBJ1-2; D not certain. Trimming removed 7 bases from V and 8 bases from J, with 20 bases in between. Germline CDR1 and CDR2: PRHDT and FYEKMQ (reference sequence). The CDR3 has 14 residues. The CDR3 loop is CASTIGKRVGGYTF. The CDR3 DNA reads TGTGCCAGCACCATCGGGAAAAGGGTGGGCGGCTACACCTTC.

The chain links TRBV24-1 to TRBJ2-7, with 9 bases matching TRBD1. The CDR3 consists of 15 residues. The V and J ends lost 2 bases and 0 bases, in that order; junction bases with no gene match: 1. Per germline, CDR1 KGHDR and CDR2 SFDVKD. The CDR3 sequence: CATSDSGQGSYEQYF. The DNA for the CDR3 is TGTGCCACCAGTGATTCGGGACAGGGCTCCTACGAGCAGTACTTC.